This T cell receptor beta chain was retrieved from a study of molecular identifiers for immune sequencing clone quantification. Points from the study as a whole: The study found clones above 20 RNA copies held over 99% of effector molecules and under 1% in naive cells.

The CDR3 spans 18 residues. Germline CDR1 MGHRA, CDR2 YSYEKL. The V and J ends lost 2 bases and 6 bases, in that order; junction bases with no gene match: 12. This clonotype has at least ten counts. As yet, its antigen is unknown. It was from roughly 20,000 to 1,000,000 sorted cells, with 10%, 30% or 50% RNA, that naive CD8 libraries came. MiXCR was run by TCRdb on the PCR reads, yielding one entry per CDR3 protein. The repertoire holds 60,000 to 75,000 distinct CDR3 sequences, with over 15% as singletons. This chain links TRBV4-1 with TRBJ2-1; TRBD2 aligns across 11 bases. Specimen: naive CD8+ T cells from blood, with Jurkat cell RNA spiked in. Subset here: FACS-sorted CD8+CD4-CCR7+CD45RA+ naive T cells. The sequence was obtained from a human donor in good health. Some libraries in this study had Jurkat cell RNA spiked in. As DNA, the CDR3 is TGCGCCAGCAGCCAACCTTACGGGACTAGCGGCGAGGGCAATGAGCAGTTCTTC. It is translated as CASSQPYGTSGEGNEQFF.